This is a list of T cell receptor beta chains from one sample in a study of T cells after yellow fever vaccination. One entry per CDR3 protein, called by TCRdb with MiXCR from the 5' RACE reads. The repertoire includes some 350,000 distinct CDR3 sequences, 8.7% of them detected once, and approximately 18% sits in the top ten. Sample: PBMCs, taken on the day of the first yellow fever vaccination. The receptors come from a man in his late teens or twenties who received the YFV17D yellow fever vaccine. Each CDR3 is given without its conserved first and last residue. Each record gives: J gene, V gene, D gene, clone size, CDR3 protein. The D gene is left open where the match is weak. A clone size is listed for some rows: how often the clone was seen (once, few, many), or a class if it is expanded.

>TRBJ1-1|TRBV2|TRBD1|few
ASSEVGQGAVEAF
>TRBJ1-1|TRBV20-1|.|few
SAKKTRQNTEAF
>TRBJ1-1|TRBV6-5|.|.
ASTRSGTEAF
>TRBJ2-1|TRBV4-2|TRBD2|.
ASSQGRGFKAGGSYNEQF
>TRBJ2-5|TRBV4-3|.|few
ASSQEVGSVETQY
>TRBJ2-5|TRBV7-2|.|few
ASSRGAGTQETQY
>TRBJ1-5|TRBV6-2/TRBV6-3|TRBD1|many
ASSYSGQGPLIRPQH
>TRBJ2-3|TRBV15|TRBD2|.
ATSRRTSGVTSTDTQY
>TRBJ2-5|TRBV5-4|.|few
ASSFYGTSAAQY
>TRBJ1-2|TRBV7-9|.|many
ASSQNLRGIYGYT
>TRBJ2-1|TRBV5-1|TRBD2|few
ASSLFPGLAGVNEQF
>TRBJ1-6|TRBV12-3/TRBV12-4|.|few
ASTDNRLASDNSPLH
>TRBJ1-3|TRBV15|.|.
ATSRDGAPGNTIY
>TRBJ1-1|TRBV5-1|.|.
ASSLLSLYSPEAF
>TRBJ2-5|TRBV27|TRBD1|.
ASRSNRGWQETQY
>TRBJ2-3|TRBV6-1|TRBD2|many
ASSVRGADADTQY
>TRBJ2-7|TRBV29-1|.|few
SVADNSYEQY
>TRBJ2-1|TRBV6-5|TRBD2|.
ASSYSPAGVYNEQF
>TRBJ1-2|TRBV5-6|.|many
ASSSGYGYT
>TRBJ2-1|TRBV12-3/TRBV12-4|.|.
ASSLASGYEQF
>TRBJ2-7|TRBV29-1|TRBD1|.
SVTGQGGEQY
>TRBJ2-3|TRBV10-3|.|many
AISDQGQTDTQY
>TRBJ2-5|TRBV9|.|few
ASSAPGTKETQY
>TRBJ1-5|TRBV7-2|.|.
ASSLGANSNQPQH
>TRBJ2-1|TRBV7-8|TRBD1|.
ASSPDRINYNEQF
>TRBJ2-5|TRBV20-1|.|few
SARPRRVQYQETQY
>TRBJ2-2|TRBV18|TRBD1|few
ASSDRGNTGELF
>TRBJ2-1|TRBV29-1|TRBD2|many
SVDVASGGASYNEQF
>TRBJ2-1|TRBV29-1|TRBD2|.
SVGYPTSGGAYEQF
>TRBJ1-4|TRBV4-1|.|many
ASSQADGGLEKLF
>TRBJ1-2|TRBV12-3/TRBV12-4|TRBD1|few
ASSITGGRGGYT
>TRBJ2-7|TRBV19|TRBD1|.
ASSIEFGTGDEQY
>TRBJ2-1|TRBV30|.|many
AWSRESYNEQF
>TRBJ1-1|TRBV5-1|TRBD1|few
ASSLGTGQGNSEAF
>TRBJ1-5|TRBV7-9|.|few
ASSLLDNQPQH
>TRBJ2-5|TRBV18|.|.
ASSFFHGKETQY
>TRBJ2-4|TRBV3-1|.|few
ASSQDRGVY
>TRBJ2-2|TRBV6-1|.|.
TSMIRAGSTGELF
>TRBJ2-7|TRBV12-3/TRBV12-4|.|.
SSSLQDFPLGQY
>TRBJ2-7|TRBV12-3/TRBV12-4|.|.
ASSFGPSEQY
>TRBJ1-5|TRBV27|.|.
ASSLSAGIQPQH
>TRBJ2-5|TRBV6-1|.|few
ASSTRRGEAETQY
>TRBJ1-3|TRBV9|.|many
ASSVDGVTIGGNTIY
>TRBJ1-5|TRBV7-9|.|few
ASGQGKNQPQH
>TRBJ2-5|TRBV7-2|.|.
ASSSTGTDVGTQY
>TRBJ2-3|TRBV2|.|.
ASSEGGGRTDTQY
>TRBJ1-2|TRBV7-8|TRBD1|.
ASSPPGQEVFGYT
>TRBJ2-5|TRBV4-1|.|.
ASSQDRGIGETQY